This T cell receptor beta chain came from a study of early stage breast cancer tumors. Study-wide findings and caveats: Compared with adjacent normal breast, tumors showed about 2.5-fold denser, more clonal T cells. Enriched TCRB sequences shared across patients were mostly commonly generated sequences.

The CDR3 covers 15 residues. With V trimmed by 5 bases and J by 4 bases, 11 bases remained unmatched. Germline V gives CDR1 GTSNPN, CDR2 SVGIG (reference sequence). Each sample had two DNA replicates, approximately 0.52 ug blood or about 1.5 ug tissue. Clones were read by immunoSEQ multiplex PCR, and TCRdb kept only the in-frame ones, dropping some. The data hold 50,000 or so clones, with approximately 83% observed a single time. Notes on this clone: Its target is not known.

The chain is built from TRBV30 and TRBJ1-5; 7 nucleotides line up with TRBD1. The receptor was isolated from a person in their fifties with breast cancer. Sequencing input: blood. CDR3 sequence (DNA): TGTGCCTGGTCTCATGGGGACAGCGGGAATCAGCCCCAGCATTTT. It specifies CAWSHGDSGNQPQHF.